Shown below are 23 T cell receptor beta chains from a single sample sequenced in a study of blood T cell repertoires in COVID-19. Profiling relied on immunoSEQ multiplex PCR, and the TCRdb table lists in-frame clones only, not all of them. The repertoire holds about 250,000 clones, with roughly 80% as singletons. Sequencing input: peripheral blood. These receptors all stem from a man aged 80 or over with acute or convalescent COVID-19.

This rearrangement joins TRBV14 to TRBJ2-5, with TRBD2 identical over 8 bases. The trim removed 1 base at V and 4 bases at J, leaving 2 bases unmatched. CDR1 is SGHDN, CDR2 FVKESK, per germline. CDR3 length equals 14 residues. The DNA for the CDR3 is TGTGCCAGCAGCCAAGGACTAGCGATAGAGACCCAGTACTTC. This encodes CASSQGLAIETQYF.

This sequence joins TRBV28 and TRBJ1-3; 7 nucleotides match TRBD1. The germline V gene has CDR1 MDHEN and CDR2 SYDVKM. CDR3 size: 16 residues. V lost 3 bases, J lost 4 bases, and 9 bases stayed unmatched. CDR3 nucleotide sequence: TGTGCCAGCAGTTTTCTTGAACAGGGGAACGGAAACACCATATATTTT. Encoded protein: CASSFLEQGNGNTIYF.

This clone was counted a few times. The chain recombines TRBV10-1 with TRBJ2-7; 16 bases agree with TRBD2. Germline assignment: CDR1 WNHNN and CDR2 SYGVQD (reference sequence). V gave up 8 bases and J gave up 1 base; unmatched junction bases: 17. The CDR3 runs 20 residues. The CDR3: CASLREVRGLAGGWSYEQYF. DNA for the CDR3: TGCGCCAGCCTCAGGGAGGTTCGGGGACTAGCGGGAGGGTGGTCCTACGAGCAGTACTTC.

This chain links TRBV10-1 with TRBJ2-5; 7 bases fit TRBD2. V lost 2 bases to trimming and J lost 2 bases; unmatched junction nucleotides: 8. Germline assignment: CDR1 WNHNN and CDR2 SYGVQD (reference sequence). CDR3 length equals 16 residues. Here the CDR3 reads CASSEIGGTLQETQYF. CDR3 in DNA: TGCGCCAGCAGTGAGATCGGGGGGACTTTACAAGAGACCCAGTACTTC.

V and J are TRBV5-4 and TRBJ2-7; 8 bases align to TRBD2. With V trimmed by 4 bases and J by 5 bases, 8 bases remained unmatched. Germline V gives CDR1 SGHNT, CDR2 YYREEE (reference sequence). This CDR3 contains 14 residues. CDR3 DNA: TGTGCCAGCAGCCGGGGGGGAGCCGGTCACGAGCAGTACTTC. It translates to CASSRGGAGHEQYF.

V gene TRBV5-1 combines with J gene TRBJ2-1; TRBD2 matches at 10 bases. CDR3 length: 16 residues. Germline V gives CDR1 SGHRS, CDR2 YFSETQ. The V and J ends lost 0 bases and 5 bases, in that order; junction bases with no gene match: 5. CDR3 coding DNA: TGCGCCAGCAGCTTGGCTAGCGGGAGTTGGGACAATGAGCAGTTCTTC. Residues: CASSLASGSWDNEQFF.

CDR3 amino acids: CASGLSRQDTNYGYTF. Written as DNA, the CDR3 is TGTGCTAGTGGTTTGTCCCGACAAGATACTAACTATGGCTACACCTTC. The V gene is TRBV12-5, the J gene TRBJ1-2, with D uncertain. This CDR3 comprises 16 residues. The germline CDR1 and CDR2 sequences are LGHNT and FRNRAP. V was trimmed by 2 bases and J by 0 bases, leaving 13 bases between them. Filled out from reference TRBV12-5 and TRBJ1-2, the complete variable domain reads DARVTQTPRHKVTEMGQEVTMRCQPILGHNTVFWYRQTMMQGLELLAYFRNRAPLDDSGMPKDRFSAEMPDATLATLKIQPSEPRDSAVYFCASGLSRQDTNYGYTFGSGTRLTVV.

The J gene is TRBJ2-2, the V gene TRBV18; 12 bases match TRBD2. The CDR3 consists of 17 residues. Unmatched junction bases numbered 12, after V lost 8 bases and J lost 5 bases. Germline CDR1 is KGHSH and CDR2 is LQKENI. CDR3 region: CASPQTSGSVLTGELFF. The CDR3 coding sequence is TGTGCCAGCCCACAGACTAGCGGGAGCGTCCTTACCGGGGAGCTGTTTTTT.

The chain has TRBV5-1 and TRBJ2-7; tentatively, D is TRBD1 (6 bases). The CDR3 length is 13 residues. Trimming stripped 4 bases from V and 2 bases from J, with 10 bases between. Germline CDR1 is SGHRS and CDR2 is YFSETQ. CDR3 loop: CASSRDTAYEQYF. Written as DNA, the CDR3 is TGCGCCAGCAGCAGGGACACCGCCTACGAGCAGTACTTC.

This clone has just one count. This chain joins TRBV3-1 (or the pseudogene TRBV3-2) and TRBJ2-7; 10 nucleotides agree with TRBD1. The CDR3 runs 13 residues. V shed 4 bases and J 13 bases; nucleotides not matched to a gene: 10. Germline values: CDR1 LGHDT, CDR2 YNNKEL (reference sequence). The CDR3 loop reads CASSPGTGDPVYF. In nucleotides, the CDR3 is TGTGCCAGCAGCCCGGGGACAGGGGACCCGGTCTACTTC.

This chain links TRBV11-2 with TRBJ1-1; 7 bases fit TRBD1. The CDR3 runs 16 residues. Germline values: CDR1 SGHAT, CDR2 FQNNGV. Trimming took 3 bases from V and 1 from J; bases not matched to a gene: 8. The CDR3 reads CASSLYHRGRNTEAFF. The CDR3 DNA reads TGTGCCAGCAGCTTGTATCACAGGGGTAGGAACACTGAAGCTTTCTTT. Full variable domain (outside the CDR3, taken from reference TRBV11-2 and TRBJ1-1): EAGVAQSPRYKIIEKRQSVAFWCNPISGHATLYWYQQILGQGPKLLIQFQNNGVVDDSQLPKDRFSAERLKGVDSTLKIQPAKLEDSAVYLCASSLYHRGRNTEAFFGQGTRLTVV.

The chain couples TRBV6-6 to TRBJ1-5, with 9 positions matching TRBD1. Germline values: CDR1 MNHNY, CDR2 SVGAGI (reference sequence). The CDR3 is 16 residues long. The V gene end was trimmed by 8 bases and the J gene end by 2 bases; junction bases not matched to a gene: 10. The CDR3 is CASVLGQGSRNQPQHF. CDR3 sequence (DNA): TGTGCCAGCGTTCTGGGACAGGGTAGTCGCAATCAGCCCCAGCATTTT.

J is TRBJ1-6 and V is TRBV27, with D tentatively TRBD1 (5 bases). V shed 5 bases and J shed 7 bases, with 12 bases lying between them. Germline V gene data show CDR1 as MNHEY and CDR2 as SMNVEV (reference sequence). The CDR3 runs to 14 residues. The CDR3 region has the DNA TGTGCCAGCAGTCCCAGGGTCCCGAATTCACCCCTCCACTTT. Protein sequence: CASSPRVPNSPLHF.

The chain is built from TRBV10-2 and TRBJ1-6, with TRBD1 matching over 10 bases. V gave up 5 bases and J gave up 17 bases; unmatched junction bases: 6. This CDR3 is built from 12 residues. In germline, CDR1 is WSHSY, CDR2 SAAADI. CDR3 sequence: CASSLTGGWVHF. CDR3 DNA sequence: TGCGCCAGCAGTCTGACAGGGGGCTGGGTCCACTTT.

The gene calls are TRBV19 and TRBJ2-1; 14 nucleotides match TRBD2. V was pared by 6 bases and J by 7 bases, with 5 bases of the junction left unmatched. Germline V lookup: CDR1 LNHDA, CDR2 SQIVND (reference sequence). This CDR3 contains 15 residues. The CDR3 here is CASRRLAGGENEQFF. The CDR3 DNA sequence: TGTGCCAGTAGGCGACTAGCGGGAGGGGAAAATGAGCAGTTCTTC.

V usage is TRBV5-5 and J usage is TRBJ1-5; 7 bases are a match to TRBD1. This CDR3 comprises 14 residues. V was clipped by 2 bases and J by 7 bases; unmatched bases: 6. Germline loops: CDR1 SGHKS, CDR2 YYEKEE (reference sequence). This chain's CDR3 is CASSFAQGGQPQHF. In nucleotides, the CDR3 is TGTGCCAGCAGCTTCGCTCAGGGGGGACAGCCCCAGCATTTT. Full variable domain (outside the CDR3, taken from reference TRBV5-5 and TRBJ1-5): DAGVTQSPTHLIKTRGQQVTLRCSPISGHKSVSWYQQVLGQGPQFIFQYYEKEERGRGNFPDRFSARQFPNYSSELNVNALLLGDSALYLCASSFAQGGQPQHFGDGTRLSIL.

The chain links TRBV5-5 to TRBJ2-2; 7 bases agree with TRBD1. Germline values: CDR1 SGHKS, CDR2 YYEKEE (reference sequence). The V segment lost 2 bases and the J segment 6 bases; nucleotides outside the gene matches: 7. The CDR3 contains 15 residues. For the CDR3, the DNA is TGTGCCAGCAGCTTAGAGACAGGGCAATCCGGGGAGCTGTTTTTT. Residues: CASSLETGQSGELFF.

V gene TRBV7-9 combines with J gene TRBJ1-6, with D tentatively TRBD1 (5 bases). Germline assignment: CDR1 SEHNR and CDR2 FQNEAQ (reference sequence). The CDR3 spans 13 residues. CDR3 loop: CASGEGLNSPLHF. DNA for the CDR3: TGTGCGAGCGGGGAGGGGCTTAATTCACCCCTCCACTTT.

This clone was counted a single time. This sequence joins TRBV3-1 (or the pseudogene TRBV3-2) and TRBJ2-5; D not resolved. Between the trimmed V and J ends, which lost 1 base and 7 bases, there was a span of 4 bases. Germline assignment: CDR1 LGHDT and CDR2 YNNKEL (reference sequence). This CDR3 region has 11 residues. CDR3 sequence reads: CASSQAGTQYF. The DNA for the CDR3 is TGTGCCAGCAGCCAAGCGGGGACCCAGTACTTC.

The V gene is TRBV7-8, the J gene TRBJ1-3; TRBD1 aligns across 7 bases. CDR3 length: 17 residues. CDR1 and CDR2 from the germline V gene are SGHVS and FQNEAQ. After removal of 0 bases from V and 2 bases from J, the junction contained 7 bases not matched to a gene. The chain's CDR3 is CASSLAQRRGPGNTIYF. The CDR3 DNA reads TGTGCCAGCAGCTTAGCTCAAAGGAGGGGGCCTGGAAACACCATATATTTT.

V is TRBV28 and J is TRBJ1-2; 11 positions match TRBD1. Trimming took 6 bases from V and 8 from J; bases not matched to a gene: 11. The germline V gene encodes CDR1 MDHEN and CDR2 SYDVKM. The CDR3 spans 15 residues. The CDR3 sequence is CASSLPGQGARGYTF. For the CDR3, the DNA is TGTGCCAGCAGCCTCCCCGGACAGGGGGCGCGCGGCTACACCTTC.

The chain recombines TRBV7-3 with TRBJ2-6; TRBD1 is a possible D gene (6 bases). The CDR3 is made up of 16 amino acids. The V end was cut by 6 bases, the J end by 0 bases, with 12 bases between. The germline V gene encodes CDR1 SGHTA and CDR2 FQGTGA. DNA for the CDR3: TGTGCCAGCAGGCTACAGGGATACTCTGGGGCCAACGTCCTGACTTTC. Translation gives CASRLQGYSGANVLTF.

The V call is TRBV19, the J call TRBJ1-4; D gene uncertain. Germline V gives CDR1 LNHDA, CDR2 SQIVND (reference sequence). Trimming stripped 3 bases from V and 0 bases from J, with 11 bases between. The CDR3 has 16 residues. CDR3 coding DNA: TGTGCCAGTAGTATTCCCTCGGGAGCAACTAATGAAAAACTGTTTTTT. Encoded protein: CASSIPSGATNEKLFF.